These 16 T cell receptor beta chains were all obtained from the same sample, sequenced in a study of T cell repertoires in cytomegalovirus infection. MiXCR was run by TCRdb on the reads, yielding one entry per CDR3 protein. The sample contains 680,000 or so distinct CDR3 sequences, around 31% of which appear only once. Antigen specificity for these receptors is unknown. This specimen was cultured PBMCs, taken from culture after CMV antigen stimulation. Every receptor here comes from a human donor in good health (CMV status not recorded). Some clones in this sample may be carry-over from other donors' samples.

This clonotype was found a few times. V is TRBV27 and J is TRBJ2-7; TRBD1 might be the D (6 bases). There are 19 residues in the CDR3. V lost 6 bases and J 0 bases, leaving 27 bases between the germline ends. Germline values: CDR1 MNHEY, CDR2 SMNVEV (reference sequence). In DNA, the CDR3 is TGTGCCAGCAGGGGGGCCGTGGCAGGGTCTCTTTATACCTCCTACGAGCAGTACTTC. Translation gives CASRGAVAGSLYTSYEQYF.

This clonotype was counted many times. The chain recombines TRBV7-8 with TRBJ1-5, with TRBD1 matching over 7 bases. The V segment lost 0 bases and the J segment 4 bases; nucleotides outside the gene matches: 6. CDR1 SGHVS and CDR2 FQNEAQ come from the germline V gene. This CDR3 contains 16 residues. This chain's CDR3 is CASSLAVGTANQPQHF. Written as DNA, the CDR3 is TGTGCCAGCAGCTTAGCGGTTGGGACAGCGAATCAGCCCCAGCATTTT.

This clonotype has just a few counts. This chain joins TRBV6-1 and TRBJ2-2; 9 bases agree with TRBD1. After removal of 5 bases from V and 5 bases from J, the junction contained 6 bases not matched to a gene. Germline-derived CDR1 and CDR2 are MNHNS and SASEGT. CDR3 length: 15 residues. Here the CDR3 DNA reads TGTGCCAGCAGTCATCGGACAGGGGTAACCGGGGAGCTGTTTTTT. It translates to CASSHRTGVTGELFF.

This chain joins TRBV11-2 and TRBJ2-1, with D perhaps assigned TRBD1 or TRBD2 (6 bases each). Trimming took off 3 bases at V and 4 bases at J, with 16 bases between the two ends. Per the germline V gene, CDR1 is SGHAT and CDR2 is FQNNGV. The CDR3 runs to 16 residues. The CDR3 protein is CASSLGGYRDYNEQFF. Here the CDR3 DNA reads TGTGCCAGCAGCTTGGGGGGCTATCGGGATTACAATGAGCAGTTCTTC. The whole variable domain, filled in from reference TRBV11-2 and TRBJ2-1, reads EAGVAQSPRYKIIEKRQSVAFWCNPISGHATLYWYQQILGQGPKLLIQFQNNGVVDDSQLPKDRFSAERLKGVDSTLKIQPAKLEDSAVYLCASSLGGYRDYNEQFFGPGTRLTVL.

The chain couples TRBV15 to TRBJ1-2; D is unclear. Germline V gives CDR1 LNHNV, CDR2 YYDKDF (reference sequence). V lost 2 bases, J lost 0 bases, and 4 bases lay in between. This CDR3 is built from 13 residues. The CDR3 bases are TGTGCCACCAGCAGAACTACTAACTATGGCTACACCTTC. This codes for CATSRTTNYGYTF.

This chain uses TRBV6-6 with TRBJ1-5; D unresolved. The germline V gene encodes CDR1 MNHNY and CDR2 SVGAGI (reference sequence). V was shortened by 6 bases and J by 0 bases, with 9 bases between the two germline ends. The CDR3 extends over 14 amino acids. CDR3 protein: CASRGGISNQPQHF. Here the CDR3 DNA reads TGTGCCAGCAGAGGAGGGATTAGCAATCAGCCCCAGCATTTT.

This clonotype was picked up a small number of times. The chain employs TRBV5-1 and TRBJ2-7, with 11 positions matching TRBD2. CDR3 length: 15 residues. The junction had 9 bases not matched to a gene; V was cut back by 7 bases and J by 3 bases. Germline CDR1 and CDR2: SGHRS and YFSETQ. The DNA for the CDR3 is TGCGCCAGCCCCCTACCGGGACTAGCGGTCTACGAGCAGTACTTC. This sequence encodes CASPLPGLAVYEQYF.

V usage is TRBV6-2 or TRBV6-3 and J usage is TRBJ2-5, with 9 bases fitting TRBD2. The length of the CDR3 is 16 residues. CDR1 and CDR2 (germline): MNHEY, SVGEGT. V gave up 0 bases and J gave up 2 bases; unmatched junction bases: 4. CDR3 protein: CASSYSRLAEQETQYF. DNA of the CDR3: TGTGCCAGCAGTTACTCACGACTAGCGGAACAAGAGACCCAGTACTTC.

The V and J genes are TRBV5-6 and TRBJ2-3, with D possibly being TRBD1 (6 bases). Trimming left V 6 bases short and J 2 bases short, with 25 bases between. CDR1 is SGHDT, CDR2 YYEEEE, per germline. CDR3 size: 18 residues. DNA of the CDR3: TGTGCCAGCACACCCCCCCATCAGGGGCCATCTTACACAGATACGCAGTATTTT. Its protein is CASTPPHQGPSYTDTQYF.

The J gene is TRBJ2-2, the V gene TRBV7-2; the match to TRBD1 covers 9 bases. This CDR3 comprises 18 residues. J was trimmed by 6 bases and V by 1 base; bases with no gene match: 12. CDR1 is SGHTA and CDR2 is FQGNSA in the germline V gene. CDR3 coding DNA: TGTGCCAGCAGCTTAGTGGGCGCGGGACAGGGTAGACCCGGGGAGCTGTTTTTT. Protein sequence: CASSLVGAGQGRPGELFF.

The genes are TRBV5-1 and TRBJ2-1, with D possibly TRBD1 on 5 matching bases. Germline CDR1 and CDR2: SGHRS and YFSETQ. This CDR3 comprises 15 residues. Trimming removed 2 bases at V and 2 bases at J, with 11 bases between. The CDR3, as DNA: TGCGCCAGCAGCTTCGGGCAGGGCACCTACAATGAGCAGTTCTTC. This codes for CASSFGQGTYNEQFF. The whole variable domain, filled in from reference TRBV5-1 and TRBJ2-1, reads KAGVTQTPRYLIKTRGQQVTLSCSPISGHRSVSWYQQTPGQGLQFLFEYFSETQRNKGNFPGRFSGRQFSNSRSEMNVSTLELGDSALYLCASSFGQGTYNEQFFGPGTRLTVL.

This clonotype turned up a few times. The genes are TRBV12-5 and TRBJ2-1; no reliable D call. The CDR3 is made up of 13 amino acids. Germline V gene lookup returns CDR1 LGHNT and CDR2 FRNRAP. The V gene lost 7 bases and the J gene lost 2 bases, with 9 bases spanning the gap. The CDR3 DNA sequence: TGTGCTAGTGTCGCGAGTACCTACAATGAGCAGTTCTTC. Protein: CASVASTYNEQFF.

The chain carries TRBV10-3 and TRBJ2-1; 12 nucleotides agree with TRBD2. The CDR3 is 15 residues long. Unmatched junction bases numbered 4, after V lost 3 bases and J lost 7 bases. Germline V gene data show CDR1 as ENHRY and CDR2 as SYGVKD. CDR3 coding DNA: TGTGCCATCAGTGACGCGACTAGCGGGAGAAATGAGCAGTTCTTC. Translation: CAISDATSGRNEQFF.

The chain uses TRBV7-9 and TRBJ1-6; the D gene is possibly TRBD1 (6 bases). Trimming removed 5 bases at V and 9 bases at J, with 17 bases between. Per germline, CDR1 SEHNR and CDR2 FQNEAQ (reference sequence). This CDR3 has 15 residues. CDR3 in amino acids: CASSKQGEVSSPLHF. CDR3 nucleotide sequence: TGTGCCAGCAGCAAACAGGGAGAAGTCAGTTCACCCCTCCACTTT.

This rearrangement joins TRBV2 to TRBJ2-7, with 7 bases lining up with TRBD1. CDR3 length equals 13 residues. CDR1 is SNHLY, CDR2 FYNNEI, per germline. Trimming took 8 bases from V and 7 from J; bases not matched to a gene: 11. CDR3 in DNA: TGTGCCAGCGCAAGGGGGCTTATCTTGGAGCAGTACTTC. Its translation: CASARGLILEQYF.

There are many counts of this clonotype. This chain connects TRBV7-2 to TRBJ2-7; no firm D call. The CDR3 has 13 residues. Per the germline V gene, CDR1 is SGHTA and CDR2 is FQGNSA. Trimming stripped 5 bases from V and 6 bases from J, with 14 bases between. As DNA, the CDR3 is TGTGCCAGCAGCCGACCCCCCACCGGCGAGCAGTACTTC. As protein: CASSRPPTGEQYF.